The 29 T cell receptor beta chains below all came from one sample that was sequenced in a study of shared clonotypes between healthy human individuals. The protocol was immunoSEQ multiplex PCR, while the TCRdb copy is restricted to in-frame clones and leaves out a portion. The sample includes about 490,000 clones, 76% of them seen just once. Sequenced material: PBMCs. Every receptor here comes from a woman in her thirties or forties in good health. Some clones in this sample may be carry-over from other donors' samples.

This sequence joins TRBV27 and TRBJ2-7, with 10 bases fitting TRBD1. V lost 6 bases to trimming and J lost 3 bases; unmatched junction nucleotides: 8. The CDR3 has 15 amino acids. Germline V gene lookup returns CDR1 MNHEY and CDR2 SMNVEV (reference sequence). In nucleotides, the CDR3 is TGTGCCAGCAGCCAGGGACAGGGGACCCACTACGAGCAGTACTTC. Translating it yields CASSQGQGTHYEQYF.

This clone appeared a single time. Additional DNA sequences in this sample encode the identical CDR3. The chain has TRBV27 and TRBJ2-7; TRBD1 agrees at 8 bases. Per germline, CDR1 MNHEY and CDR2 SMNVEV (reference sequence). V shed 6 bases and J 2 bases; nucleotides not matched to a gene: 6. CDR3 length: 14 amino acids. For the CDR3, the DNA is TGTGCCAGCAGCATAGGACAGGGAACCTACGAGCAGTACTTC. Its translation is CASSIGQGTYEQYF.

The sample holds a few counts of this clone. This sample includes further DNA sequences coding for the same CDR3. The chain joins TRBV7-6 to TRBJ2-3; D may be TRBD1 (6 bases). The CDR3 runs 15 residues. Germline CDR1 reads SGHVS; CDR2 reads FNYEAQ. V was shortened by 3 bases and J by 3 bases, with 13 bases between the two germline ends. The CDR3 protein is CASSLVGQNTDTQYF. CDR3 coding DNA: TGTGCCAGCAGCTTGGTCGGACAGAATACAGATACGCAGTATTTT.

The V and J genes are TRBV4-2 and TRBJ2-5; TRBD1 is a possible D gene (5 bases). This CDR3 region has 15 residues. The germline V gene encodes CDR1 LGHNA and CDR2 YNFKEQ. Between the trimmed V and J ends, which lost 1 base and 4 bases, there was a span of 13 bases. The CDR3 region is CASSQGDAGIETQYF. DNA for the CDR3: TGTGCCAGCAGCCAAGGCGATGCAGGGATAGAGACCCAGTACTTC.

The gene calls are TRBV6-5 and TRBJ1-2, with 7 bases identical to TRBD1. The ends lost 6 bases at V and 6 bases at J; junction bases unmatched: 4. This CDR3 has 12 residues. Germline-derived CDR1 and CDR2 are MNHEY and SVGAGI. Written as DNA, the CDR3 is TGTGCCAGCAGCCGACAGGGCCATGGCTACACCTTC. It yields the protein CASSRQGHGYTF.

This chain joins TRBV6-4 and TRBJ2-1; no clear D. CDR1 and CDR2 from the germline V gene are MRHNA and SNTAGT. V was pared by 1 base and J by 3 bases, with 13 bases between. This CDR3 contains 16 residues. CDR3 loop: CASSDFWVPLYNEQFF. CDR3 sequence (DNA): TGTGCCAGCAGTGACTTTTGGGTCCCCCTCTACAATGAGCAGTTCTTC.

This clone was recorded once. The rearrangement uses TRBV2 and TRBJ2-5; D is perhaps TRBD2 (5 bases). CDR1 is SNHLY, CDR2 FYNNEI, per germline. The CDR3 contains 14 residues. Trimming pared 3 bases from V and 7 bases from J, leaving 15 bases between. The CDR3 sequence is CASSDQSGYGTQYF. CDR3 coding DNA: TGTGCCAGCAGTGACCAATCGGGGTATGGGACCCAGTACTTC. Complete variable domain (other parts from reference TRBV2 and TRBJ2-5): EPEVTQTPSHQVTQMGQEVILRCVPISNHLYFYWYRQILGQKVEFLVSFYNNEISEKSEIFDDQFSVERPDGSNFTLKIRSTKLEDSAMYFCASSDQSGYGTQYFGPGTRLLVL.

This chain links TRBV13 with TRBJ2-1; D might be TRBD1 (7 bases). This CDR3 is 12 amino acids long. V lost 5 bases, J lost 9 bases, and 11 bases lay in between. Looked up from germline, CDR1 is PRHDT and CDR2 is FYEKMQ (reference sequence). DNA for the CDR3: TGTGCCAGCAGCCAGGGGGGATTTGAGCAGTTCTTC. This sequence encodes CASSQGGFEQFF.

CDR3 sequence reads: CSARDRARDTF. CDR3 nucleotide sequence: TGCAGTGCTAGGGACAGGGCGCGAGACACCTTC. The genes are TRBV20-1 and TRBJ1-2; 8 positions agree with TRBD1. The CDR3 extends over 11 amino acids. Germline CDR1 DFQATT, CDR2 SNEGSKA (reference sequence). V lost 3 bases and J lost 12; bases outside the gene matches: 6.

V gene TRBV4-2 combines with J gene TRBJ1-6; 8 positions match TRBD1. V lost 4 bases and J lost 5; bases outside the gene matches: 4. The CDR3 loop spans 15 amino acids. The germline V gene has CDR1 LGHNA and CDR2 YNFKEQ. In nucleotides, the CDR3 is TGTGCCAGCAGCCCCCCGGACAGGGATAATTCACCCCTCCACTTT. Residues: CASSPPDRDNSPLHF.

The rearrangement links TRBV28 to TRBJ2-1, with D uncertain. Trimming stripped 5 bases from V and 2 bases from J, with 4 bases between. The germline gives CDR1 MDHEN, CDR2 SYDVKM. The CDR3 covers 12 residues. CDR3 region: CASSATYNEQFF. The CDR3 DNA follows: TGTGCCAGCAGTGCTACCTACAATGAGCAGTTCTTC.

The gene calls are TRBV29-1 and TRBJ1-1; no clear D. Trimming shortened V by 0 bases and J by 1 base, and 6 bases separated the two germline ends. CDR1 and CDR2 from the germline V gene are SQVTM and ANQGSEA. The CDR3 spans 13 residues. In nucleotides, the CDR3 is TGCAGCGTTGAAGAAGTGAGGAACACTGAAGCTTTCTTT. Translating gives CSVEEVRNTEAFF.

This clone was recorded once. The chain couples TRBV2 to TRBJ2-1; 8 positions match TRBD2. Trimming at V came to 3 bases and at J to 0 bases, leaving 1 base not matched to a gene. The CDR3 runs to 15 residues. CDR1 is SNHLY, CDR2 FYNNEI, per germline. The CDR3 region is CASSEREVSYNEQFF. The CDR3 bases are TGTGCCAGCAGTGAGCGGGAGGTCTCCTACAATGAGCAGTTCTTC.

The count of this clone is one. The rearrangement uses TRBV25-1 and TRBJ2-3, with a possible D match to TRBD1 (6 bases). The CDR3 loop spans 16 amino acids. Trimming took 1 base from V and 2 from J, leaving 13 bases between them. Germline V gives CDR1 MGHDK, CDR2 SYGVNS. The CDR3 DNA sequence: TGTGCCAGCAGTGAATTGCCAGGGGCGACCACAGATACGCAGTATTTT. The encoded protein is CASSELPGATTDTQYF.

The chain links TRBV10-3 to TRBJ2-2, with D perhaps given as TRBD1 or TRBD2 (6 bases each). The germline CDR1 and CDR2 sequences are ENHRY and SYGVKD. The CDR3 has 15 amino acids. V was trimmed by 8 bases and J by 0 bases, leaving 13 bases between them. In DNA, the CDR3 is TGTGCCATCTGGGCGGGACAAGCGAACACCGGGGAGCTGTTTTTT. Translated: CAIWAGQANTGELFF.

V and J are TRBV29-1 and TRBJ2-2; D remains ambiguous. Trimming pared 3 bases from V and 7 bases from J, leaving 6 bases between. CDR1 and CDR2 (germline): SQVTM, ANQGSEA. This CDR3 is built from 11 residues. The CDR3 DNA is TGCAGCGTTGAGGTGGGCGGGGAGCTGTTTTTT. Protein product: CSVEVGGELFF.

This CDR3 is CASSQAMELGRSSYEQYF. CDR3 DNA sequence: TGCGCCAGCAGCCAAGCAATGGAGTTGGGCCGGAGCTCCTACGAGCAGTACTTC. The chain employs TRBV4-3 and TRBJ2-7; unclear D gene. This CDR3 contains 18 residues. V gave up 1 base and J gave up 0 bases, with 19 bases separating them. The V gene's germline CDR1 is LGHNA and CDR2 YSLEER.

The CDR3 sequence is CASRMTSGRTGELFF. DNA for the CDR3: TGTGCCAGCAGAATGACTAGCGGGAGGACCGGGGAGCTGTTTTTT. The rearrangement links TRBV6-6 to TRBJ2-2; 13 bases are a match to TRBD2. V lost 6 bases and J lost 5; bases outside the gene matches: 3. CDR1 and CDR2 from the germline V gene are MNHNY and SVGAGI (reference sequence). The CDR3 has 15 amino acids.

This clone showed up many times. The chain is built from TRBV7-4 and TRBJ2-7; D gene uncertain. Germline V CDR1 and CDR2: SGHVT, SQSDAQ. The ends were cut back, 10 bases at V and 0 bases at J, with 16 bases in the middle. The CDR3 runs 14 residues. CDR3 sequence: CANDGPQRSYEQYF. In nucleotides, the CDR3 is TGTGCCAACGATGGCCCACAGCGCTCCTACGAGCAGTACTTC.

This clone was observed at least ten times. The rearrangement links TRBV27 to TRBJ1-1; D remains unclear. From germline, CDR1 is MNHEY and CDR2 SMNVEV (reference sequence). CDR3 length: 12 amino acids. V dropped 5 bases and J dropped 1 base, with 5 bases sitting between them. CDR3 bases: TGTGCCAGCAGTCCTGAGAACACTGAAGCTTTCTTT. The encoded protein is CASSPENTEAFF.

The rearrangement links TRBV18 to TRBJ1-1; D uncertain. Looked up from germline, CDR1 is KGHSH and CDR2 is LQKENI. CDR3 size: 13 residues. Deletions cut 2 bases from V and 4 bases from J, with 8 bases between. CDR3 amino acids: CASSPARSTEAFF. The CDR3, as DNA: TGTGCCAGCTCACCAGCCAGGTCCACTGAAGCTTTCTTT.

The J gene is TRBJ1-4, the V gene TRBV5-1, with D possibly TRBD1 on 5 matching bases. V was pared by 9 bases and J by 4 bases, with 19 bases between. Germline V CDR1 and CDR2: SGHRS, YFSETQ. The CDR3 has 15 residues. The CDR3 DNA follows: TGCGCCACCACGACCTCGGGACGGTTTAATGAAAAACTGTTTTTT. It specifies CATTTSGRFNEKLFF.

This rearrangement joins TRBV10-3 to TRBJ2-5; TRBD2 agrees at 9 bases. The J call is uncertain, as TRBJ2-7 better fits the DNA end. CDR3 length equals 15 residues. Germline V CDR1 and CDR2: ENHRY, SYGVKD. CDR3 residues: CAIRPTLAGAYEQYF. CDR3 DNA: TGTGCCATCAGGCCCACCTTAGCGGGAGCCTACGAGCAGTACTTC.

The chain employs TRBV5-1 and TRBJ2-2; TRBD1 agrees at 7 bases. In germline, CDR1 is SGHRS, CDR2 YFSETQ. The CDR3 runs 13 residues. J lost 6 bases, V lost 4 bases, and 3 bases had no gene match. The CDR3, as DNA: TGCGCCAGCAGCATAGGGGGCTCCGGGGAGCTGTTTTTT. Its protein is CASSIGGSGELFF.

The genes are TRBV28 and TRBJ1-5; 7 bases agree with TRBD1. The CDR3 loop spans 17 amino acids. J was trimmed by 2 bases and V by 5 bases; bases with no gene match: 12. Germline V gene data show CDR1 as MDHEN and CDR2 as SYDVKM. The CDR3 is CASSLPGTARGNQPQHF. CDR3 DNA sequence: TGTGCCAGCAGTCTTCCCGGGACAGCCCGGGGCAATCAGCCCCAGCATTTT.

This sequence joins TRBV7-2 and TRBJ2-7; D possibly corresponds to TRBD2 (5 bases). The V end was cut by 5 bases, the J end by 2 bases, with 16 bases between. The CDR3 has 15 amino acids. Germline loops: CDR1 SGHTA, CDR2 FQGNSA. The CDR3 sequence is CASSRGGGRTYEQYF. The CDR3 DNA reads TGTGCCAGCAGCAGAGGCGGAGGAAGGACCTACGAGCAGTACTTC.

The chain recombines TRBV19 with TRBJ2-6, with 10 bases fitting TRBD1. Germline V gene data show CDR1 as LNHDA and CDR2 as SQIVND (reference sequence). Losses at the gene ends were 6 bases for V and 0 bases for J; bases not matched to a gene: 5. The CDR3 length is 17 residues. CDR3 residues: CASSGTGVSSGANVLTF. In DNA form, the CDR3 reads TGTGCCAGTAGCGGGACAGGGGTTTCCTCTGGGGCCAACGTCCTGACTTTC. Complete variable domain (other parts from reference TRBV19 and TRBJ2-6): DGGITQSPKYLFRKEGQNVTLSCEQNLNHDAMYWYRQDPGQGLRLIYYSQIVNDFQKGDIAEGYSVSREKKESFPLTVTSAQKNPTAFYLCASSGTGVSSGANVLTFGAGSRLTVL.

The V and J genes are TRBV6-4 and TRBJ1-5, with D unclear. The CDR3 covers 13 residues. Deletions cut 5 bases from V and 3 bases from J, with 8 bases between. Germline loops: CDR1 MRHNA, CDR2 SNTAGT. The CDR3 reads CASSSEINQPQHF. CDR3 DNA: TGTGCCAGCAGTTCGGAAATCAATCAGCCCCAGCATTTT.

This chain connects TRBV5-4 to TRBJ1-1; D uncertain. The V end was cut by 1 base, the J end by 3 bases, with 7 bases between. From germline, CDR1 is SGHNT and CDR2 YYREEE (reference sequence). CDR3 length: 13 amino acids. Here the CDR3 DNA reads TGTGCCAGCAGCTTGAGGCCGGACACTGAAGCTTTCTTT. Amino acids: CASSLRPDTEAFF.